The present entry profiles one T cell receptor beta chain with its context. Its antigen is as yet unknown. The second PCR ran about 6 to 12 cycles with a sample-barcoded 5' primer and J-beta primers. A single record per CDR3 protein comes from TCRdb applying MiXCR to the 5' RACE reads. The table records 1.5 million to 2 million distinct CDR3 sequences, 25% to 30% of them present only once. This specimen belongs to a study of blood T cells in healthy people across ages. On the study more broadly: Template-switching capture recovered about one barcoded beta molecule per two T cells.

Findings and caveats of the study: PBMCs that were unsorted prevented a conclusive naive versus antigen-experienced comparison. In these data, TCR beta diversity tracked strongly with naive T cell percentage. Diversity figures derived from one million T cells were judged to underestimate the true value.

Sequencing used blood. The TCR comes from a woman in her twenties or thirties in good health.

The DNA for the CDR3 is TGTGCCAGCCCGTGGGACGGGACCACAGATACGCAGTATTTT. Protein: CASPWDGTTDTQYF. This chain joins TRBV18 and TRBJ2-3; D is perhaps TRBD1 or TRBD2 (5 bases each). The germline gives CDR1 KGHSH, CDR2 LQKENI. The CDR3 spans 14 residues. Trimming removed 8 bases from V and 2 bases from J, with 14 bases in between.